The clone carrying this T cell receptor beta chain occurred a few times. Its matching antigen is unknown. This sample is part of a study of T-cell reconstitution after alpha-beta-depleted transplantation in children. Trimming at V came to 4 bases and at J to 6 bases, leaving 32 bases not matched to a gene. This CDR3 region has 22 residues. Germline lookup yields CDR1 LGHDT and CDR2 YNNKEL (reference sequence). Study-level results: From newly produced T cells came most of the T-cell counts and diversity one year after transplant. The study reportedly traced alpha-beta T cells about two months after transplant to several hundred expanded graft clones. The study traced high day-60 TCRbeta diversity in some patients to surviving recipient T cells and thymic progenitors.

Unique molecular identifiers were incorporated into the prepared TCRbeta library. From the PCR reads, TCRdb called clonotypes with MiXCR, one entry per CDR3 protein. Of about 170,000 distinct CDR3 sequences listed, more than 9.5% are singletons. Sequencing was performed on PBMCs, taken before TCRalphabeta/CD19-depleted stem cell transplant. The J gene is TRBJ1-1, the V gene TRBV3-1, with 7 nucleotides matching TRBD1. This receptor was obtained from a boy aged 2-9 years with acute myeloid leukemia, due to receive a stem cell transplant. CDR3 nucleotide sequence: TGTGCCAGCAGCCCCCTCCCCCCGGGACAGTGGACTGGGGGACAAGGCGTGGCTGAAGCTTTCTTT. It specifies CASSPLPPGQWTGGQGVAEAFF.